Listed below are T cell receptor beta chains from one sample, sequenced in a study of blood T cell repertoires in COVID-19. TCRdb's table, derived via immunoSEQ multiplex PCR, lists solely in-frame clones and lacks some. The sample consists of some 200,000 clones, about four fifths of them appearing once. The sequencing input was PBMCs or T cells enriched from blood (not recorded which). Receptors originate from a man between 35 and 55 years old who had recovered from COVID-19. CDR3s include the opening cysteine and the closing phenylalanine or tryptophan. The D gene is left open where the match is weak. Size is stated for part of the rows, as once, few or many counts, or as a class when the clone is expanded.

cdr3_nt: TGTGCCAGCAGCCAAGTACACGGCTGGGGCCCTGGAAACACCATATATTTT
cdr3_aa: CASSQVHGWGPGNTIYF
clone_size: NA
j_call: TRBJ1-3
d_call: NA
v_call: TRBV11-2

cdr3_nt: TGCGCCAGCAGCCCACGGACTAGCGGTTACAATGAGCAGTTCTTC
cdr3_aa: CASSPRTSGYNEQFF
clone_size: NA
j_call: TRBJ2-1
d_call: TRBD2
v_call: TRBV4-3

cdr3_nt: TGTGCCAGCAGTTACGAACGGAGGTATGGCTACACCTTC
cdr3_aa: CASSYERRYGYTF
clone_size: NA
j_call: TRBJ1-2
d_call: NA
v_call: TRBV6-2/TRBV6-3

cdr3_nt: TGTGCCAGCAGCTCATACAGGGGGACGGGTGGCTACACCTTC
cdr3_aa: CASSSYRGTGGYTF
clone_size: NA
j_call: TRBJ1-2
d_call: TRBD1
v_call: TRBV7-9

cdr3_nt: TGTGCCAGCAGCAAAGGACTAGCGGGACAACACTTC
cdr3_aa: CASSKGLAGQHF
clone_size: NA
j_call: TRBJ2-7
d_call: TRBD2
v_call: TRBV27

cdr3_nt: TGCAGCGTGCACAGGAGAACAGATACGCAGTATTTT
cdr3_aa: CSVHRRTDTQYF
clone_size: NA
j_call: TRBJ2-3
d_call: NA
v_call: TRBV29-1

cdr3_nt: TGTGCCAGCTCCGGGGGCGGAGACAGGGACTATGGCTACACCTTC
cdr3_aa: CASSGGGDRDYGYTF
clone_size: NA
j_call: TRBJ1-2
d_call: TRBD1
v_call: TRBV18

cdr3_nt: TGTGCCAGCTCACCACCGTATGGTGGAGGGGGCATGACTGGAAACACCATATATTTT
cdr3_aa: CASSPPYGGGGMTGNTIYF
clone_size: NA
j_call: TRBJ1-3
d_call: TRBD1
v_call: TRBV18

cdr3_nt: TGTGCCAGCAGTGACTCGACTAGCGGAAACACCGGGGAGCTGTTTTTT
cdr3_aa: CASSDSTSGNTGELFF
clone_size: NA
j_call: TRBJ2-2
d_call: TRBD2
v_call: TRBV6-4

cdr3_nt: TGCGCCAGCAGCCAAGATCTCCCAGGCTCCTACAATGAGCAGTTCTTC
cdr3_aa: CASSQDLPGSYNEQFF
clone_size: few
j_call: TRBJ2-1
d_call: NA
v_call: TRBV4-3

cdr3_nt: TGTGCCAGCAGCTTAGAGGCAGGGTCTAATGAAAAACTGTTTTTT
cdr3_aa: CASSLEAGSNEKLFF
clone_size: few
j_call: TRBJ1-4
d_call: NA
v_call: TRBV7-8

cdr3_nt: TGTGCCTGGTCGGGCAGGGAAGGATCACCCCTCCACTTT
cdr3_aa: CAWSGREGSPLHF
clone_size: NA
j_call: TRBJ1-6
d_call: NA
v_call: TRBV30

cdr3_nt: TGCGCCAGCAGCCAAGACGGAGGGGGAAACACCATATATTTT
cdr3_aa: CASSQDGGGNTIYF
clone_size: few
j_call: TRBJ1-3
d_call: NA
v_call: TRBV4-1

cdr3_nt: TGTGCCAGCAGCCAACTGACAGAAGATGGCTACACCTTC
cdr3_aa: CASSQLTEDGYTF
clone_size: once
j_call: TRBJ1-2
d_call: NA
v_call: TRBV3-1/TRBV3-2

cdr3_nt: TGTGCCAGCAGTGAAAAGACACTGAACACTGAAGCTTTCTTT
cdr3_aa: CASSEKTLNTEAFF
clone_size: NA
j_call: TRBJ1-1
d_call: NA
v_call: TRBV2

cdr3_nt: TGCGCCAGCAGCTTAGGGGGACTAGCGGGGGACCAAGAGACCCAGTACTTC
cdr3_aa: CASSLGGLAGDQETQYF
clone_size: NA
j_call: TRBJ2-5
d_call: TRBD2
v_call: TRBV5-1

cdr3_nt: TGTGCCAGCAGCTTAGGCCTACAGATTTACGAGCAGTACTTC
cdr3_aa: CASSLGLQIYEQYF
clone_size: NA
j_call: TRBJ2-7
d_call: NA
v_call: TRBV11-2

cdr3_nt: TGCGCCAGCAGGGGAGGCCCGACTAGCGGGAGAACCGGGGAGCTGTTTTTT
cdr3_aa: CASRGGPTSGRTGELFF
clone_size: few
j_call: TRBJ2-2
d_call: TRBD2
v_call: TRBV10-2

cdr3_nt: TGTGCCAGTAGTGGCAGACAGGGTCGAACGGAAAAACTGTTTTTT
cdr3_aa: CASSGRQGRTEKLFF
clone_size: NA
j_call: TRBJ1-4
d_call: TRBD1
v_call: TRBV19

cdr3_nt: TGTGCCAGCAGTGACTCGAATGGAACAGGTTCCTACGAGCAGTACTTC
cdr3_aa: CASSDSNGTGSYEQYF
clone_size: NA
j_call: TRBJ2-7
d_call: NA
v_call: TRBV6-4

cdr3_nt: TGTGCCAGCAGCCCATTAGCGGGACCTCCCCGGAATGAGCAGTTCTTC
cdr3_aa: CASSPLAGPPRNEQFF
clone_size: NA
j_call: TRBJ2-1
d_call: TRBD2
v_call: TRBV7-2

cdr3_nt: TGTGCCAGCAGAGGGGGCCCGCACTACGAGCAGTACTTC
cdr3_aa: CASRGGPHYEQYF
clone_size: NA
j_call: TRBJ2-7
d_call: TRBD1
v_call: TRBV28

cdr3_nt: TGTGCCAGTAGTATAGGCGGGGATGAAAAACTGTTTTTT
cdr3_aa: CASSIGGDEKLFF
clone_size: NA
j_call: TRBJ1-4
d_call: NA
v_call: TRBV19

cdr3_nt: TGTGCCAGCAGCTTATTAGGGGACGGGGGCTATGGCTACACCTTC
cdr3_aa: CASSLLGDGGYGYTF
clone_size: few
j_call: TRBJ1-2
d_call: NA
v_call: TRBV11-2

cdr3_nt: TGTGCCAGCAGCCGTCGTGGGGGGTTTAATGAAAAACTGTTTTTT
cdr3_aa: CASSRRGGFNEKLFF
clone_size: few
j_call: TRBJ1-4
d_call: NA
v_call: TRBV3-1/TRBV3-2

cdr3_nt: TGTGCCAGCAGCCTCCGCGCAGCGGCTGGCACAGATACGCAGTATTTT
cdr3_aa: CASSLRAAAGTDTQYF
clone_size: NA
j_call: TRBJ2-3
d_call: NA
v_call: TRBV7-9

cdr3_nt: TGTGCCAGCAGCGTAGACAGGGAATCTGGTGGGGCCAACGTCCTGACTTTC
cdr3_aa: CASSVDRESGGANVLTF
clone_size: NA
j_call: TRBJ2-6
d_call: NA
v_call: TRBV9

cdr3_nt: TGTGCCAGCAGTGAGGAGACGGATTATGGCTACACCTTC
cdr3_aa: CASSEETDYGYTF
clone_size: few
j_call: TRBJ1-2
d_call: NA
v_call: TRBV2

cdr3_nt: TGTGCCAGCAGCCCCATGGAGGGGTCTCCTGTCTACACCTTC
cdr3_aa: CASSPMEGSPVYTF
clone_size: NA
j_call: TRBJ1-2
d_call: NA
v_call: TRBV5-4

cdr3_nt: TGTGCCAGCAGCTCGGGACAGGGGGGATCCTACAATGAGCAGTTCTTC
cdr3_aa: CASSSGQGGSYNEQFF
clone_size: NA
j_call: TRBJ2-1
d_call: TRBD1
v_call: TRBV5-8

cdr3_nt: TGTGCCAGCTCACTCCCTGTACAGGACGATGGCTACACCTTC
cdr3_aa: CASSLPVQDDGYTF
clone_size: once
j_call: TRBJ1-2
d_call: NA
v_call: TRBV18

cdr3_nt: TGTGCCATCAGTGACTCATGGACAGGGGGCTCAGATACGCAGTATTTT
cdr3_aa: CAISDSWTGGSDTQYF
clone_size: NA
j_call: TRBJ2-3
d_call: TRBD1
v_call: TRBV10-3